This T cell receptor (beta chain) was sequenced for a study of T cells after yellow fever vaccination. Germline CDR1 and CDR2: SEHNR and FQNEAQ (reference sequence). The CDR3 is 17 amino acids. The junction had 16 bases not matched to a gene; V was cut back by 5 bases and J by 4 bases. For TCR, cDNA came from 5'RACE template switching, which added a universal primer site and UMIs. One entry per CDR3 protein, called by TCRdb with MiXCR from the 5' RACE reads. In the table there are about 630,000 distinct CDR3 sequences, over 9% of which are singletons. In its sample, this clonotype was seen a few times. Its antigen remains unknown. General study results and limits: The study noted that FACS-sorted repertoires could contain abundant clonotypes contaminating from the bulk population. Peaking on day 5 versus 15, the secondary response was faster but weaker.

Sequenced material: PBMCs, taken on the day of the yellow fever booster vaccination. The rearrangement uses TRBV7-9 and TRBJ1-2, with 7 positions matching TRBD1. The clonotype comes from a man in his thirties or forties who received the YFV17D yellow fever vaccine. This CDR3 is CASSRRDRTNEGYGYTF. DNA for the CDR3: TGTGCCAGCAGCCGACGGGACAGAACCAACGAGGGCTATGGCTACACCTTC.